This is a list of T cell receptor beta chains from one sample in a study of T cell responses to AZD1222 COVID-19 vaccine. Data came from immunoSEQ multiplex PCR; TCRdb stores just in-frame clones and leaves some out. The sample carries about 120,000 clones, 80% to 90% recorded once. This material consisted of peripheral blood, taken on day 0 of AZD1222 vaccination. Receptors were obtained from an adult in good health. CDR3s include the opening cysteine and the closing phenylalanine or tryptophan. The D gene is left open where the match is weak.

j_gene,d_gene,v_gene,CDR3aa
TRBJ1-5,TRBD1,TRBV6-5,CASSHGQGGNQPQHF
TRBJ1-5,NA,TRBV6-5,CASKPGLSNQPQHF
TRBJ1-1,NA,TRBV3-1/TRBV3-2,CASSQAGGTEAFF
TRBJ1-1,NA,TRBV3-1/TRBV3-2,CASSPLNIRGTEAFF
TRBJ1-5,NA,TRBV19,CASSIWGRVGNQPQHF
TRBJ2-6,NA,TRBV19,CASSPGANVLTF
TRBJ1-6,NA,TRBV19,CAAGGGYYNSPLHF
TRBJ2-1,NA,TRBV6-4,CASSDSGDSHNEQFF
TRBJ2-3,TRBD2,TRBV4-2,CASSQGGGPGTDTQYF
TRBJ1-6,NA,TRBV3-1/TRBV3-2,CASSYRRTRNSPLHF
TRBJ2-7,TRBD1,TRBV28,CASSSTGVGEQYF
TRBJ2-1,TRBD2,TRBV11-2,CASSFPRSGRAANEQFF
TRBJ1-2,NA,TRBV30,CAWSVLTRHGYTF
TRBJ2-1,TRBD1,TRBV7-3,CASSKGQGAYNEQFF
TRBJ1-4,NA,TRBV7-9,CASSLQGSNEKLFF
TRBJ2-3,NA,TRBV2,CASWGYTDTQYF
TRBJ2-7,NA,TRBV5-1,CASSLGQAYYEQYF
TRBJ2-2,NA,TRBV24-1,CATSDLRVGELFF
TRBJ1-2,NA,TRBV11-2,CASSSLKGYYGYTF
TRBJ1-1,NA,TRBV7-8,CASSLLGVRTEAFF
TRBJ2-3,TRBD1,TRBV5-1,CASSEGATDTQYF
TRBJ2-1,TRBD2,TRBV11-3,CASSLGFSGRGNEQFF
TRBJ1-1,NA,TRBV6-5,CASSRTTVDEAFF
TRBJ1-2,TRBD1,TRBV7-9,CASSLGQGSGYTF
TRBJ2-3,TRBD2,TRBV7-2,CASSLSSGRTDTQYF
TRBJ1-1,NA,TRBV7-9,CASNSGYGTEAFF
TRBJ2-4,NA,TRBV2,CASSEVLGRGYIQYF
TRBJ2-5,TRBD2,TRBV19,CASSRSGSMVETQYF
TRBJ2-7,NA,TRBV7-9,CASSLSDISREQYF
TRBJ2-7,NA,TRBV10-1,CASSELDFSYEQYF
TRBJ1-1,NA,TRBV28,CASSTGLEAFF
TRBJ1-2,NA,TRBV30,CAWGGGFGYTF
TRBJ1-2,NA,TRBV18,CASSPGQGPNYGYTF
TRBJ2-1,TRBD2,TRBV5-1,CASTVGSGTEANEQFF
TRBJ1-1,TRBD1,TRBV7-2,CASSFGRGRFEAFF
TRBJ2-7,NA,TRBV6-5,CASTKDGTYEQYF
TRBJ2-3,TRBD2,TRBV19,CASSPAGLAGGADTQYF
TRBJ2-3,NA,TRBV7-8,CASSPKGLGFLGADTQYF
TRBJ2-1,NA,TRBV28,CASSVYGQRNEQFF
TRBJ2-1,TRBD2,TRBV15,CATSRTSQAGSGREQFF
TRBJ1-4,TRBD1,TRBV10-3,CAISVGTGSEKLFF
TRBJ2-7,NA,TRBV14,CASSQLDAQSSYEQYF
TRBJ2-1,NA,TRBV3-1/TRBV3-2,CASSRPPGGISYNEQFF
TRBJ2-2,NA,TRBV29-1,CSVLAPQGRGTGELFF
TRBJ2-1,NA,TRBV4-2,CASSQDGGGDEQFF
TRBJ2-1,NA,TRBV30,CAWNPYSRNNEQFF
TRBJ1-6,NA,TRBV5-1,CASSSLDSPLHF
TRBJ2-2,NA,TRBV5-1,CASSLTGFGELFF
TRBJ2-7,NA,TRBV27,CASSVGFSYEQYF
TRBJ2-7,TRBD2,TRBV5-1,CASSRNGGDEQYF
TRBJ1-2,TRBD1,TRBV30,CAWSSTRGTGGSHYGYTF
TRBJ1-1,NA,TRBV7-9,CASSPDSKTEAFF
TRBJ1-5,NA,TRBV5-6,CASSIAVSGQPQHF
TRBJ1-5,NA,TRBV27,CASSLRRNQPQHF
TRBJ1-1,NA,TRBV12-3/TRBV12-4,CASSLVEDTEAFF
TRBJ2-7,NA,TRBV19,CARQGYEQYF
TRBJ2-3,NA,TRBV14,CASSSPSTDTQYF
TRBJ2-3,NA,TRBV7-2,CASSLAGIASTDTQYF
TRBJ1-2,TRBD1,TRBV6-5,CASRGTGGQRGYTF